The source of this TCR beta chain is a study of T-cell reconstitution after alpha-beta-depleted transplantation in children. TCRbeta library construction was performed incorporating unique molecular identifiers. TCRdb called the PCR reads again in MiXCR, with one record for every CDR3 protein. The sample gives just over 950,000 distinct CDR3 sequences, about 29% of which show up once; over 25% is in the top ten. This clonotype appeared a few times. The clonotype was recovered from a boy less than two years old who had a stem cell transplant for SCID, so the T cells may come from the graft donor. The material was PBMCs, mostly from graft donor cells, obtained 360 days after TCRalphabeta/CD19-depleted stem cell transplant.

CDR3 DNA sequence: TGCAGTGCAAGGGACAGGGTCGAGCCTCGATACAATGAGCAGTTCTTC. Protein product: CSARDRVEPRYNEQFF. This chain connects TRBV20-1 to TRBJ2-1, with 9 nucleotides matching TRBD1. This CDR3 is built from 16 residues. The V gene end was trimmed by 6 bases and the J gene end by 4 bases; junction bases not matched to a gene: 13. Germline V gives CDR1 DFQATT, CDR2 SNEGSKA (reference sequence).